A single sample is the source of the 29 T cell receptor beta chains below, sequenced in a study of blood T cell repertoires in COVID-19. Sequenced by immunoSEQ multiplex PCR; TCRdb stores in-frame clones only, minus some. The sample contains 310,000 or so clones, around 90% of which appear only once. The sequencing input was peripheral blood. The receptors were sampled from a man aged 50 or older with active or convalescent COVID-19.

The CDR3 DNA reads TGCGCCAGCAGCCAAGAGGATAGAGGACTAGCAGCCGGTGAGCAGTTCTTC. It codes for CASSQEDRGLAAGEQFF. This rearrangement joins TRBV4-1 to TRBJ2-1, with TRBD2 matching over 8 bases. Trimming removed 0 bases from V and 9 bases from J; junction bases left unmatched: 13. Germline CDR1 and CDR2: MGHRA and YSYEKL. The CDR3 covers 17 residues.

This clone was detected only a few times. The J gene is TRBJ1-3, the V gene TRBV4-1; D not resolved. Trimming took 0 bases from V and 0 from J, leaving 12 bases between them. Germline assignment: CDR1 MGHRA and CDR2 YSYEKL. This CDR3 has 17 amino acids. The DNA for the CDR3 is TGCGCCAGCAGCCAAGAGGACTTCGTGGTCTCTGGAAACACCATATATTTT. It codes for CASSQEDFVVSGNTIYF.

The chain is built from TRBV5-4 and TRBJ1-6, with TRBD1 as a possible D gene (6 bases). V dropped 0 bases and J dropped 2 bases, with 12 bases sitting between them. This CDR3 is built from 17 residues. The V gene's germline CDR1 is SGHNT and CDR2 YYREEE (reference sequence). The CDR3 loop reads CASSLDAGDTYNSPLHF. In DNA form, the CDR3 reads TGTGCCAGCAGCTTGGACGCAGGGGACACCTATAATTCACCCCTCCACTTT.

This clone was counted many times. The CDR3 coding sequence is TGTGCCAGCAGCCCACACGACAGGGTGGGTCACCAGCAGTACTTC. Its protein is CASSPHDRVGHQQYF. This chain connects TRBV9 to TRBJ2-7; 7 positions agree with TRBD1. Germline V gene sequence: CDR1 SGDLS, CDR2 YYNGEE. After removal of 4 bases from V and 8 bases from J, the junction contained 15 bases not matched to a gene. The CDR3 spans 15 residues.

The chain links TRBV12-3 or TRBV12-4 to TRBJ1-2, with a possible D match to TRBD1 (5 bases). The CDR3 is 13 residues long. The V end lost 8 bases, the J end lost 4 bases, and 14 bases lay between the germline ends. The CDR3, as DNA: TGTGCCAGCGTGGCAGGGAACAGCTATGGCTACACCTTC. Translation: CASVAGNSYGYTF.

A single count supports this clone. The chain employs TRBV7-9 and TRBJ1-4; D is possibly TRBD1 (5 bases). V lost 1 base, J lost 8 bases, and 11 bases lay in between. Germline CDR1 and CDR2: SEHNR and FQNEAQ (reference sequence). The CDR3 covers 14 residues. CDR3 region: CASSLVGGDEKLFF. In nucleotides, the CDR3 is TGTGCCAGCAGCTTAGTCGGGGGGGACGAAAAACTGTTTTTT.

This clone was seen only once. Distinct nucleotide sequences in the sample also encode this CDR3. This chain connects TRBV7-3 to TRBJ1-1; no firm D call. Per the germline V gene, CDR1 is SGHTA and CDR2 is FQGTGA. The V and J ends lost 2 bases and 1 base respectively, with 8 bases between them. The CDR3 runs to 14 residues. The CDR3 DNA reads TGTGCCAGCAGCTTAGCTGGCGGGAACACTGAAGCTTTCTTT. Translated: CASSLAGGNTEAFF.

This chain links TRBV2 with TRBJ2-7; the D gene is possibly TRBD2 (5 bases). V was cut by 7 bases and J by 1 base, with 11 bases left in between. The CDR3 covers 13 residues. Per the germline V gene, CDR1 is SNHLY and CDR2 is FYNNEI. CDR3 sequence reads: CASMARRSYEQYF. The CDR3 DNA reads as TGTGCCAGCATGGCCAGGAGGTCCTACGAGCAGTACTTC.

The rearrangement links TRBV5-1 to TRBJ1-6; 7 bases are shared with TRBD1. V was pared by 2 bases and J by 7 bases, with 9 bases of the junction left unmatched. CDR1 SGHRS and CDR2 YFSETQ come from the germline V gene. The CDR3 sequence is 16 residues long. The CDR3 nucleotides are TGCGCCAGCAGCTTAGGGTCGACGACAGGGAATTCACCCCTCCACTTT. Amino acids: CASSLGSTTGNSPLHF.

This clone turned up a few times. V gene TRBV5-5 combines with J gene TRBJ1-1; D might be TRBD1 (5 bases). Germline V gene sequence: CDR1 SGHKS, CDR2 YYEKEE (reference sequence). The CDR3 consists of 13 residues. Trimming removed 5 bases at V and 1 base at J, with 9 bases between. The CDR3 DNA follows: TGTGCCAGCAGGCTTACAGGGAACACTGAAGCTTTCTTT. Translation gives CASRLTGNTEAFF.

This chain joins TRBV5-1 and TRBJ2-6, with 7 bases that match TRBD1. V dropped 4 bases and J dropped 3; count of bases not matched to a gene: 7. Germline CDR1 reads SGHRS; CDR2 reads YFSETQ. The CDR3 consists of 16 residues. CDR3 protein: CASSTQQGNGANVLTF. The CDR3 bases are TGCGCCAGCAGCACTCAACAGGGGAATGGGGCCAACGTCCTGACTTTC.

This clone occurred once. V gene TRBV2 combines with J gene TRBJ2-1; TRBD1 matches at 12 bases. The CDR3 spans 16 residues. In germline, CDR1 is SNHLY, CDR2 FYNNEI. The V segment lost 6 bases and the J segment 8 bases; nucleotides outside the gene matches: 11. The CDR3 sequence: CASRRLGQGAGDEQFF. CDR3 sequence (DNA): TGTGCCAGCAGACGACTGGGACAGGGGGCCGGGGATGAGCAGTTCTTC.

In regard to this clone: At one of its ends the junction is not consistent with the germline gene, which may arise from a read error. This chain connects TRBV28 to TRBJ1-5, with D possibly TRBD1 on 6 matching bases. This CDR3 spans 15 amino acids. CDR1 is MDHEN, CDR2 SYDVKM, per germline. The CDR3 coding sequence is TGTGCCAGCAGTTTTCACGGCAGGGGCAACCAGCCCCAGCATTTT. Its protein is CASSFHGRGNQPQHF. Full variable domain (missing parts from reference TRBV28 and TRBJ1-5): DVKVTQSSRYLVKRTGEKVFLECVQDMDHENMFWYRQDPGLGLRLIYFSYDVKMKEKGDIPEGYSVSREKKERFSLILESASTNQTSMYLCASSFHGRGNQPQHFGDGTRLSIL.

The CDR3 nucleotides are TGTGCCAGCATTAAAGGGGACAGAAACTATGGCTACACCTTC. It translates to CASIKGDRNYGYTF. The rearrangement uses TRBV28 and TRBJ1-2, with TRBD1 identical over 7 bases. Germline V gene data show CDR1 as MDHEN and CDR2 as SYDVKM. Germline trimming cut 7 bases from V and 2 bases from J; bases unmatched to any gene: 7. The CDR3 has 14 residues.

J is TRBJ2-7 and V is TRBV5-1, with D possibly TRBD1 on 6 matching bases. Germline CDR1 reads SGHRS; CDR2 reads YFSETQ. The V and J ends lost 5 bases and 2 bases respectively, with 23 bases between them. The CDR3 is 17 amino acids. The CDR3 DNA reads as TGCGCCAGCAGTCTCTTGGTACCTCGGACAGAACCCTACGAGCAGTACTTC. Its protein is CASSLLVPRTEPYEQYF.

The CDR3 nucleotides read TGTGCCAGCAGTTTATCCCGGGGGGTGATGGATTCACCCCTCCACTTT. It encodes CASSLSRGVMDSPLHF. This rearrangement joins TRBV28 to TRBJ1-6; D may be TRBD1 (5 bases). The CDR3 spans 16 residues. CDR1 and CDR2 (germline): MDHEN, SYDVKM. V dropped 1 base and J dropped 8 bases, with 15 bases sitting between them.

The chain joins TRBV2 to TRBJ2-1; D is ambiguous. V lost 4 bases, J lost 5 bases, and 9 bases lay in between. This CDR3 comprises 13 residues. Per germline, CDR1 SNHLY and CDR2 FYNNEI. The CDR3 region has the DNA TGTGCCAGCAGTGTTCTCCCCGACAATGAGCAGTTCTTC. Amino acids: CASSVLPDNEQFF.

J is TRBJ2-1 and V is TRBV9; 12 positions agree with TRBD2. Trimming at V came to 2 bases and at J to 7 bases, leaving 7 bases not matched to a gene. The CDR3 sequence is 16 residues long. The germline V gene encodes CDR1 SGDLS and CDR2 YYNGEE. The CDR3 bases are TGTGCCAGCAGCGTCCCGGGACTAGCGGGCGTGAATGAGCAGTTCTTC. Translation: CASSVPGLAGVNEQFF.

CDR3 coding DNA: TGTGCCAGCAGCCCTACGACTAGCGGGGAGCTGTTTTTT. It codes for CASSPTTSGELFF. The chain links TRBV6-4 to TRBJ2-2, with a tentative D call TRBD2 (6 bases). Trimming stripped 6 bases from V and 7 bases from J, with 12 bases between. The CDR3 is 13 residues long. Germline loops: CDR1 MRHNA, CDR2 SNTAGT.

As regards this clone: One end of the junction is discordant with germline, which a read error may explain. J is TRBJ2-7 and V is TRBV25-1, with D possibly matching TRBD1 (6 bases). Germline lookup yields CDR1 MGHDK and CDR2 SYGVNS. There are 14 residues in the CDR3. The CDR3 loop is CASSRIQGSHEQYF. DNA of the CDR3: TGTGCCAGCAGTAGAATACAGGGCTCCCACGAGCAGTACTTC.

This sequence joins TRBV5-1 and TRBJ2-4; weak D call: TRBD1 (5 bases). The CDR3 runs to 16 residues. Germline V lookup: CDR1 SGHRS, CDR2 YFSETQ. V lost 0 bases and J lost 4, with 14 bases in between. DNA of the CDR3: TGCGCCAGCAGCTTGGAGGGGCCCCTCGTGAAAAACATTCAGTACTTC. Residues: CASSLEGPLVKNIQYF.

The chain is built from TRBV15 and TRBJ1-1, with D uncertain. The V end was cut by 3 bases, the J end by 1 base, with 12 bases between. There are 15 residues in the CDR3. Germline V gene sequence: CDR1 LNHNV, CDR2 YYDKDF (reference sequence). Here the CDR3 reads CATSSLQIENTEAFF. CDR3 nucleotides: TGTGCCACCAGCAGCTTACAGATAGAGAACACTGAAGCTTTCTTT.

V and J are TRBV28 and TRBJ1-2, with 7 bases identical to TRBD1. In germline, CDR1 is MDHEN, CDR2 SYDVKM. This CDR3 contains 14 residues. Losses at the gene ends were 1 base for V and 7 bases for J; bases not matched to a gene: 6. This chain's CDR3 is CASSLLQGFIGYTF. The CDR3 DNA reads as TGTGCCAGCAGTTTATTACAGGGGTTCATTGGCTACACCTTC.

The chain couples TRBV7-3 to TRBJ2-1; 8 bases are shared with TRBD2. CDR1 is SGHTA and CDR2 is FQGTGA in the germline V gene. V dropped 4 bases and J dropped 6; count of bases not matched to a gene: 11. CDR3 length equals 16 residues. CDR3 sequence reads: CASSSLARGLGNEQFF. In nucleotides, the CDR3 is TGTGCCAGCAGCTCCCTAGCCCGGGGACTAGGCAATGAGCAGTTCTTC.

The chain recombines TRBV5-1 with TRBJ1-2; TRBD1 agrees at 9 bases. In germline, CDR1 is SGHRS, CDR2 YFSETQ. The J segment lost 6 bases and the V segment lost 2 bases, leaving 8 bases of the junction unmatched. The CDR3 covers 15 residues. DNA for the CDR3: TGCGCCAGCAGCTTAAGGGGGGACAGGGTTGATGGCTACACCTTC. It specifies CASSLRGDRVDGYTF.

The chain joins TRBV4-2 to TRBJ2-2, with a possible D match to TRBD2 (6 bases). Germline values: CDR1 LGHNA, CDR2 YNFKEQ. The CDR3 spans 16 residues. Deletions cut 1 base from V and 7 bases from J, with 16 bases between. The CDR3 bases are TGTGCCAGCAGCCAAGGGACGGCGGGAACGGTCGGGGAGCTGTTTTTT. This gives the protein CASSQGTAGTVGELFF.

The CDR3 bases are TGTGCCAGCAGTTTAGACGTCCGGGGCTACACCTTC. The encoded protein is CASSLDVRGYTF. J is TRBJ1-2 and V is TRBV12-3 or TRBV12-4; D uncertain. The CDR3 is made up of 12 amino acids. V lost 1 base, J lost 8 bases, and 8 bases lay in between.

J is TRBJ2-1 and V is TRBV28; tentatively, D is TRBD2 (5 bases). Germline V gene sequence: CDR1 MDHEN, CDR2 SYDVKM. The CDR3 has 15 amino acids. Trimming removed 5 bases at V and 2 bases at J, with 13 bases between. CDR3 protein: CASSPGESAYNEQFF. For the CDR3, the DNA is TGTGCCAGCAGTCCCGGGGAGAGCGCCTACAATGAGCAGTTCTTC. The full variable domain, its missing parts supplied by reference TRBV28 and TRBJ2-1, is DVKVTQSSRYLVKRTGEKVFLECVQDMDHENMFWYRQDPGLGLRLIYFSYDVKMKEKGDIPEGYSVSREKKERFSLILESASTNQTSMYLCASSPGESAYNEQFFGPGTRLTVL.

There are a few counts of this clone. The chain recombines TRBV7-9 with TRBJ2-5; no firm D call. Trimming took 6 bases from V and 1 from J, leaving 6 bases between them. The germline V gene has CDR1 SEHNR and CDR2 FQNEAQ (reference sequence). This CDR3 spans 12 amino acids. The CDR3 coding sequence is TGTGCCAGCAGACGGTTCCAAGAGACCCAGTACTTC. Translating it yields CASRRFQETQYF.